The 10 T cell receptor beta chains reported below all come from one sample, sequenced in a study of follicular helper T cells after annual influenza vaccination. Time point defined: 2015-2016 season, pre-vaccination. TCRdb keeps only in-frame clones here, not all; method: immunoSEQ multiplex PCR. Of about 12,000 clones listed, 60% to 80% are singletons. The source was CXCR5+ CD38- circulating T follicular helper cells from blood, collected on the day of influenza vaccination. The subset was: circulating Tfh, non-naive CD4+CXCR5+PD-1+ (ICOS+CD38+ or ICOS-CD38-). The receptor set was obtained from an adult who received the influenza vaccine.

The chain uses TRBV9 and TRBJ2-3; D is unclear. Germline V gene sequence: CDR1 SGDLS, CDR2 YYNGEE. The CDR3 sequence is 14 residues long. The germline V and J ends were trimmed by 0 bases and 0 bases, with 5 bases remaining between them. CDR3 sequence: CASSVGPSTDTQYF. The CDR3 DNA reads as TGTGCCAGCAGCGTAGGCCCTAGCACAGATACGCAGTATTTT.

The V call is TRBV5-1, the J call TRBJ1-5; TRBD1 matches at 10 bases. The V and J ends lost 4 bases and 6 bases, in that order; junction bases with no gene match: 7. The CDR3 covers 15 residues. Germline-derived CDR1 and CDR2 are SGHRS and YFSETQ. Here the CDR3 reads CASSASTGGTQPQHF. CDR3 in DNA: TGCGCCAGCAGCGCGTCGACAGGGGGCACTCAGCCCCAGCATTTT.

The chain uses TRBV18 and TRBJ2-7; D is ambiguous. This CDR3 comprises 13 residues. The V end lost 3 bases, the J end lost 6 bases, and 12 bases lay between the germline ends. Per germline, CDR1 KGHSH and CDR2 LQKENI. CDR3 loop: CASSPNTGREQYF. As DNA, the CDR3 is TGTGCCAGCTCACCCAACACTGGTCGCGAGCAGTACTTC.

This rearrangement joins TRBV14 to TRBJ1-2; TRBD1 is a possible D gene (6 bases). There are 14 residues in the CDR3. V dropped 1 base and J dropped 8 bases, with 14 bases sitting between them. Germline assignment: CDR1 SGHDN and CDR2 FVKESK. The CDR3 region is CASSQVTGAKGYTF. In DNA, the CDR3 is TGTGCCAGCAGCCAAGTCACGGGGGCAAAAGGCTACACCTTC.

The J gene is TRBJ2-3, the V gene TRBV19; TRBD2 matches 7 bases. Germline CDR1 and CDR2: LNHDA and SQIVND (reference sequence). The V segment lost 1 base and the J segment 6 bases; nucleotides outside the gene matches: 4. This CDR3 has 14 amino acids. In nucleotides, the CDR3 is TGTGCCAGTAGTATAGGCGGGAGATGGGATACGCAGTATTTT. Amino acid sequence: CASSIGGRWDTQYF.

This chain connects TRBV6-6 to TRBJ2-3, with 7 bases identical to TRBD1. Trimming cost V 6 bases and J 1 base; bases outside gene matches: 10. Germline CDR1 reads MNHNY; CDR2 reads SVGAGI (reference sequence). The CDR3 sequence is 16 residues long. The CDR3 DNA sequence: TGTGCCAGCAGACGAAAACAGGGGTGGGGCACAGATACGCAGTATTTT. It translates to CASRRKQGWGTDTQYF.

In this sample, this clone turned up once. The chain recombines TRBV6-5 with TRBJ1-2; D is possibly TRBD1 (5 bases). V lost 0 bases to trimming and J lost 1 base, with 6 bases between them. The CDR3 contains 14 residues. Germline V gene lookup returns CDR1 MNHEY and CDR2 SVGAGI. The CDR3 coding sequence is TGTGCCAGCAGTTACTCGGGGGGTAACTATGGCTACACCTTC. It translates to CASSYSGGNYGYTF.

The gene calls are TRBV18 and TRBJ2-4; D ambiguous. Germline loops: CDR1 KGHSH, CDR2 LQKENI. V lost 6 bases and J lost 6, with 9 bases in between. This CDR3 contains 12 residues. The CDR3 region is CASSSIGNIQYF. DNA of the CDR3: TGTGCCAGCTCTTCTATTGGAAACATTCAGTACTTC. Based on the CDR3 plus reference TRBV18 and TRBJ2-4, the full variable domain is NAGVMQNPRHLVRRRGQEARLRCSPMKGHSHVYWYRQLPEEGLKFMVYLQKENIIDESGMPKERFSAEFPKEGPSILRIQQVVRGDSAAYFCASSSIGNIQYFGAGTRLSVL.

The gene calls are TRBV11-3 and TRBJ2-4; tentatively, D is TRBD2 (5 bases). The germline V and J ends were trimmed by 0 bases and 9 bases, with 12 bases remaining between them. CDR3 length equals 14 residues. Germline V gene sequence: CDR1 SGHNT, CDR2 YENEEA. The DNA for the CDR3 is TGTGCCAGCAGCTTAGATCCTAGCTCTCGCATTCAGTACTTC. Protein: CASSLDPSSRIQYF. Based on the CDR3 plus reference TRBV11-3 and TRBJ2-4, the full variable domain is EAGVVQSPRYKIIEKKQPVAFWCNPISGHNTLYWYLQNLGQGPELLIRYENEEAVDDSQLPKDRFSAERLKGVDSTLKIQPAELGDSAVYLCASSLDPSSRIQYFGAGTRLSVL.

This chain uses TRBV10-3 with TRBJ1-1; D possibly corresponds to TRBD1 (5 bases). Deletions cut 3 bases from V and 5 bases from J, with 13 bases between. CDR3 length equals 14 residues. In germline, CDR1 is ENHRY, CDR2 SYGVKD. The CDR3 DNA is TGTGCCATCAGTGAATGGCCGGGGGGGACTGAAGCTTTCTTT. Its protein product is CAISEWPGGTEAFF.